These 15 T cell receptor beta chains were sequenced from one sample in a study of graft-versus-host responses after intestinal transplantation. Antigens of these TCRs are unknown. Sequencing used immunoSEQ multiplex PCR; TCRdb keeps in-frame clones, though not all of them. The profile shows under 140,000 clones, 93% of them singletons. The material was unstimulated CD8+ T cells sorted from spleen or lymph node cells, obtained before intestinal transplant. These receptors all come from a human donor who received an intestinal transplant.

About this clone itself: One junction end does not reproduce the germline sequence, and a read error may be involved. Other DNA sequences in this specimen translate into the identical CDR3. The rearrangement joins TRBV7-9 to TRBJ1-1; the D is unclear. The germline CDR1 and CDR2 sequences are SEHNR and FQNEAQ (reference sequence). The CDR3 is made up of 12 amino acids. The CDR3 sequence: CASKADFTEAFF. The CDR3 DNA is TGTGCCAGCAAGGCGGACTTCACTGAGGCTTTCTTT. Looking up the rest from reference TRBV7-9 and TRBJ1-1 gives the full variable domain: DTGVSQNPRHKITKRGQNVTFRCDPISEHNRLYWYRQTLGQGPEFLTYFQNEAQLEKSRLLSDRFSAERPKGSFSTLEIQRTEQGDSAMYLCASKADFTEAFFGQGTRLTVV.

J is TRBJ2-3 and V is TRBV19; 8 positions agree with TRBD2. Losses at the gene ends were 5 bases for V and 3 bases for J; bases not matched to a gene: 7. The CDR3 contains 15 residues. Germline V gene sequence: CDR1 LNHDA, CDR2 SQIVND (reference sequence). Here the CDR3 DNA reads TGTGCCAGTAGTGTTGCCGGGAGGGGAACAGATACGCAGTATTTT. Amino acid sequence: CASSVAGRGTDTQYF.

The chain links TRBV6-5 to TRBJ1-1, with D unresolved. The CDR3 has 14 residues. The germline V gene encodes CDR1 MNHEY and CDR2 SVGAGI. V lost 2 bases to trimming and J lost 2 bases, with 9 bases between them. This chain's CDR3 is CASSYGQVNTEAFF. Here the CDR3 DNA reads TGTGCCAGCAGTTACGGCCAGGTTAACACTGAAGCTTTCTTT.

The chain carries TRBV9 and TRBJ2-1, with 10 bases matching TRBD2. The germline V gene encodes CDR1 SGDLS and CDR2 YYNGEE. With 4 bases clipped from V and 6 bases from J, the junction kept 16 bases outside the gene matches. This CDR3 region has 18 residues. CDR3 in amino acids: CASSHPLASGSEGNEQFF. CDR3 bases: TGTGCCAGCAGCCACCCCCTGGCTAGCGGGAGTGAAGGCAATGAGCAGTTCTTC.

J is TRBJ2-5 and V is TRBV5-1; no clear D. Germline CDR1 SGHRS, CDR2 YFSETQ. The CDR3 has 13 residues. V lost 6 bases, J lost 4 bases, and 13 bases lay in between. The chain's CDR3 is CASMGSLLETQYF. The CDR3 DNA is TGCGCCAGCATGGGTAGCCTTCTAGAGACCCAGTACTTC.

V usage is TRBV9 and J usage is TRBJ2-2; the D gene is possibly TRBD1 (7 bases). Germline V CDR1 and CDR2: SGDLS, YYNGEE. The ends were cut back, 4 bases at V and 1 base at J, with 14 bases in the middle. The CDR3 length is 16 residues. CDR3 in DNA: TGTGCCAGCAGCCCCTACAGGGGAGGGAACACCGGGGAGCTGTTTTTT. This encodes CASSPYRGGNTGELFF.

This chain connects TRBV4-1 to TRBJ2-7; either TRBD1 or TRBD2 may fit D (5 bases each). The CDR3 has 13 residues. Trimming cost V 4 bases and J 4 bases, with 11 bases left between them. The germline V gene has CDR1 MGHRA and CDR2 YSYEKL. The DNA for the CDR3 is TGCGCCAGCAGCCTAGACAGCGGATACGAGCAGTACTTC. It is translated as CASSLDSGYEQYF.

The J gene is TRBJ2-3, the V gene TRBV9, with 9 positions matching TRBD2. Trimming removed 3 bases from V and 3 bases from J; junction bases left unmatched: 5. CDR3 length: 15 amino acids. Germline V gene lookup returns CDR1 SGDLS and CDR2 YYNGEE. CDR3 sequence: CASSGSGSGTDTQYF. As DNA, the CDR3 is TGTGCCAGCAGCGGTAGCGGGAGTGGGACAGATACGCAGTATTTT.

This clone was counted a single time. This specimen includes other DNA sequences encoding the same CDR3. The CDR3 sequence: CASSQGNQPQHF. The CDR3 nucleotides are TGTGCCAGCAGCCAGGGCAATCAGCCCCAGCATTTT. This sequence joins TRBV4-2 and TRBJ1-5; D gene uncertain. The germline V gene encodes CDR1 LGHNA and CDR2 YNFKEQ. This CDR3 spans 12 amino acids. Trimming stripped 3 bases from V and 2 bases from J, with 2 bases between.

Points on this clone: Additional DNA sequences in this sample encode the identical CDR3. The rearrangement joins TRBV27 to TRBJ2-7, with TRBD2 identical over 9 bases. CDR1 and CDR2 from the germline V gene are MNHEY and SMNVEV (reference sequence). This CDR3 has 13 residues. V dropped 5 bases and J dropped 4; count of bases not matched to a gene: 3. Here the CDR3 reads CASSLAGKYEQYF. CDR3 DNA: TGTGCCAGCAGTCTAGCGGGAAAATACGAGCAGTACTTC.

This clone has only one observation. This chain uses TRBV7-9 with TRBJ2-1, with 10 bases that match TRBD2. The CDR3 extends over 15 amino acids. With 4 bases clipped from V and 6 bases from J, the junction kept 6 bases outside the gene matches. Germline V lookup: CDR1 SEHNR, CDR2 FQNEAQ (reference sequence). The DNA for the CDR3 is TGTGCCAGCAGCTCAAGCGGGAGGGCCACCAATGAGCAGTTCTTC. This translates into CASSSSGRATNEQFF. The entire variable domain, with the rest obtained from reference TRBV7-9 and TRBJ2-1, is as follows: DTGVSQNPRHKITKRGQNVTFRCDPISEHNRLYWYRQTLGQGPEFLTYFQNEAQLEKSRLLSDRFSAERPKGSFSTLEIQRTEQGDSAMYLCASSSSGRATNEQFFGPGTRLTVL.

The rearrangement joins TRBV9 to TRBJ1-2, with TRBD1 as a possible D gene (6 bases). Germline-derived CDR1 and CDR2 are SGDLS and YYNGEE. CDR3 size: 16 residues. V lost 4 bases to trimming and J lost 7 bases, with 23 bases between them. The CDR3 sequence is CASSPSELGDIRGYTF. For the CDR3, the DNA is TGTGCCAGCAGCCCATCGGAATTGGGGGACATTCGTGGCTACACCTTC.

The V call is TRBV28, the J call TRBJ2-7, with D tentatively TRBD1 or TRBD2 (6 bases each). CDR1 is MDHEN, CDR2 SYDVKM, per germline. Trimming shortened V by 4 bases and J by 3 bases, and 25 bases separated the two germline ends. This CDR3 is built from 18 residues. The CDR3 region has the DNA TGTGCCAGCAGTTCTTACCTTGAGGAGGGGGGCGCCCGCTACGAGCAGTACTTC. Protein sequence: CASSSYLEEGGARYEQYF.

The V and J genes are TRBV27 and TRBJ1-2; D may be TRBD1 (5 bases). With 0 bases removed from V and 1 base from J, the gap between germline ends came to 15 bases. The germline gives CDR1 MNHEY, CDR2 SMNVEV (reference sequence). The CDR3 contains 17 residues. CDR3 bases: TGTGCCAGCAGTTTATCTGGGGGGTTCCCGATTAACTATGGCTACACCTTC. Translating it yields CASSLSGGFPINYGYTF.

The table lists this clone with a few counts. V and J are TRBV10-2 and TRBJ2-1; D perhaps matches TRBD2 (5 bases). The CDR3 extends over 11 amino acids. The germline gives CDR1 WSHSY, CDR2 SAAADI. The V and J ends lost 4 bases and 12 bases respectively, with 10 bases between them. CDR3 sequence: CASSGTGSQFF. In nucleotides, the CDR3 is TGCGCCAGCAGTGGTACGGGATCGCAGTTCTTC.